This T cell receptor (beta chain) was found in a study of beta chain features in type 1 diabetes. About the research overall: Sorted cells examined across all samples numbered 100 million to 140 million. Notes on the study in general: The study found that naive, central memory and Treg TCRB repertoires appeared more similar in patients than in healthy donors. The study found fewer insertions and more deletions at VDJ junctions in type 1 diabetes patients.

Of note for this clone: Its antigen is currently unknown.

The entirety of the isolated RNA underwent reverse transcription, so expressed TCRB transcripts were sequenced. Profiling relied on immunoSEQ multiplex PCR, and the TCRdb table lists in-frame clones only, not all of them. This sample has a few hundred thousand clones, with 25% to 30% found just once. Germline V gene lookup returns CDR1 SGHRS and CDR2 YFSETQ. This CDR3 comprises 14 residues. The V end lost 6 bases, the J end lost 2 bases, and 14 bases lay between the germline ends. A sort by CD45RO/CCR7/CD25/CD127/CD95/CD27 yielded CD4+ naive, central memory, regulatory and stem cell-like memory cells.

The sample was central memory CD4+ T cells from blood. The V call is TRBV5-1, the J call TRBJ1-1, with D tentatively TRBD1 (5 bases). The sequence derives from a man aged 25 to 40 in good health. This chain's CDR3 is CASTPGTTNTEAFF. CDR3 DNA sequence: TGCGCCAGCACGCCGGGGACCACTAACACTGAAGCTTTCTTT. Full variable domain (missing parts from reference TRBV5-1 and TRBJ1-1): KAGVTQTPRYLIKTRGQQVTLSCSPISGHRSVSWYQQTPGQGLQFLFEYFSETQRNKGNFPGRFSGRQFSNSRSEMNVSTLELGDSALYLCASTPGTTNTEAFFGQGTRLTVV.